These 3 T cell receptor beta chains share one sample of origin, sequenced in a study of T cells in Graves' hyperthyroidism and ophthalmopathy. The TCR beta CDR3 regions underwent amplification using RNA transcripts as the source. A set of HTBI primers served as the primers for a first-round RT-PCR of the TCR CDR3. TCRdb itself ran the multiplex PCR reads through MiXCR, one entry per CDR3 protein. In the table there are 500,000 to 650,000 distinct CDR3 sequences, less than 15% of which are singletons. The specimen sequenced was blood. These receptors came from a woman between 40 and 55 years old with Graves' hyperthyroidism.

In its sample, this clonotype was seen many times. The CDR3 DNA is TGCAGTGCTGTTTCGGGACAGCCAAATAATTCACCCCTCCACTTT. Translated: CSAVSGQPNNSPLHF. J is TRBJ1-6 and V is TRBV20-1; 7 bases map to TRBD1. CDR1 is DFQATT, CDR2 SNEGSKA, per germline (reference sequence). Trimming at V came to 5 bases and at J to 5 bases, leaving 9 bases not matched to a gene. The CDR3 has 15 residues.

In this sample, this clonotype turned up many times. The chain employs TRBV28 and TRBJ2-7, with D perhaps matching TRBD2 (5 bases). CDR1 and CDR2 (germline): MDHEN, SYDVKM. V dropped 4 bases and J dropped 5 bases, with 12 bases sitting between them. This CDR3 is built from 13 residues. The CDR3 reads CASSSSMRDEQYF. In DNA, the CDR3 is TGTGCCAGCAGTTCCTCAATGCGGGACGAGCAGTACTTC.

This clonotype has a count of ten or more. V gene TRBV6-1 combines with J gene TRBJ2-3; maybe TRBD1 (5 bases). V was shortened by 4 bases and J by 5 bases, with 7 bases between the two germline ends. The germline CDR1 and CDR2 sequences are MNHNS and SASEGT. CDR3 length: 12 amino acids. CDR3 bases: TGTGCCAGCAGTGCGCAGGGAGATACGCAGTATTTT. Amino acids: CASSAQGDTQYF.